The rows below give T cell receptor beta chains drawn from one sample of a study of OX40 agonist ivuxolimab in advanced cancers. Repertoires were generated with immunoSEQ multiplex PCR, while TCRdb's copy carries only in-frame clones and drops some. The repertoire holds around 70,000 clones, with 65% to 90% as singletons. The material was CD4+ or CD8+ T cells sorted from blood, obtained in a trial of the OX40 agonist ivuxolimab. Receptors originate from an adult with an advanced solid tumor such as melanoma, head and neck, liver or kidney cancer. Each CDR3 is given with its conserved first and last residue. The order of the fields is D gene, V gene, clone size, J gene, CDR3 protein, CDR3 DNA. The D gene is left open where the match is weak. Not all rows give a size; the values are once, few, many and, for expanded clones, a class.

-	TRBV19	-	TRBJ2-2	CASSRLNTGELFF	TGTGCCAGTAGCCGGTTGAACACCGGGGAGCTGTTTTTT
-	TRBV19	-	TRBJ2-1	CASSIESRTTRLDNEQFF	TGTGCCAGTAGTATAGAGAGTAGAACGACCCGCCTAGACAATGAGCAGTTCTTC
TRBD1	TRBV2	-	TRBJ1-2	CASSPGGLFHTF	TGTGCCAGCAGCCCAGGGGGGCTGTTCCACACCTTC
TRBD1	TRBV7-9	-	TRBJ2-7	CASIPTGTGIHEQYF	TGTGCCAGCATCCCCACCGGGACAGGGATCCACGAGCAGTACTTC
-	TRBV6-6	-	TRBJ1-1	CASRRARGYTEAFF	TGTGCCAGCAGGCGTGCCCGGGGTTACACTGAAGCTTTCTTT
-	TRBV19	-	TRBJ1-1	CASRFRGEAFF	TGTGCCAGCAGGTTTCGCGGCGAAGCTTTCTTT
-	TRBV19	few	TRBJ1-2	CASTHSFRGYTF	TGTGCCAGTACCCATTCCTTCCGGGGCTACACCTTC
TRBD2	TRBV7-3	-	TRBJ2-1	CASSLKPGLGVEQFF	TGTGCCAGCAGCTTAAAGCCGGGACTAGGTGTTGAGCAGTTCTTC
TRBD1	TRBV6-5	-	TRBJ1-1	CASSYSGGGTEAFF	TGTGCCAGCAGTTACTCAGGGGGCGGCACTGAAGCTTTCTTT
-	TRBV4-3	-	TRBJ1-5	CASSQDATGQGKQPQHF	TGCGCCAGCAGCCAAGACGCCACAGGGCAGGGCAAACAGCCCCAGCATTTT
-	TRBV14	-	TRBJ2-7	CASSQVGVYEQYF	TGTGCCAGCAGCCAAGTGGGAGTCTACGAGCAGTACTTC
-	TRBV4-2	-	TRBJ1-2	CASSWTDRQLNYGYTF	TGTGCCAGCAGCTGGACGGACCGGCAACTTAACTATGGCTACACCTTC
-	TRBV14	-	TRBJ2-7	CASSRGVLAYEQYF	TGTGCCAGCAGCCGGGGGGTATTAGCCTACGAGCAGTACTTC
-	TRBV7-2	-	TRBJ1-1	CASSLLGQVNTEAFF	TGTGCCAGCAGCTTACTGGGGCAGGTGAACACTGAAGCTTTCTTT
-	TRBV5-6	-	TRBJ2-1	CTSSLFKNEQFF	TGTACCAGCAGCTTGTTCAAAAATGAGCAGTTCTTC
-	TRBV12-5	-	TRBJ2-1	CASGLVIGSSYNEQFF	TGTGCTAGTGGTTTGGTAATAGGGAGCTCCTACAATGAGCAGTTCTTC
-	TRBV4-2	-	TRBJ1-1	CASSQDRRAFF	TGTGCCAGCAGCCAAGATAGGAGAGCTTTCTTT
-	TRBV28	-	TRBJ1-2	CASSSDPSYGYTF	TGTGCCAGCAGTTCCGACCCATCCTATGGCTACACCTTC
-	TRBV7-2	once	TRBJ2-1	CASSLLGAGSEQFF	TGTGCCAGCAGCTTACTAGGGGCGGGCTCCGAGCAGTTCTTC
-	TRBV10-3	-	TRBJ1-1	CAIMPGQQNTEAFF	TGTGCCATCATGCCTGGACAGCAGAACACTGAAGCTTTCTTT
-	TRBV5-8	-	TRBJ2-2	CASSWGAGSTGELFF	TGTGCCAGCAGTTGGGGGGCAGGATCCACCGGGGAGCTGTTTTTT
TRBD1	TRBV5-1	-	TRBJ2-7	CASNLGDRIIYEQYF	TGCGCCAGCAACTTGGGGGACAGGATAATCTACGAGCAGTACTTC